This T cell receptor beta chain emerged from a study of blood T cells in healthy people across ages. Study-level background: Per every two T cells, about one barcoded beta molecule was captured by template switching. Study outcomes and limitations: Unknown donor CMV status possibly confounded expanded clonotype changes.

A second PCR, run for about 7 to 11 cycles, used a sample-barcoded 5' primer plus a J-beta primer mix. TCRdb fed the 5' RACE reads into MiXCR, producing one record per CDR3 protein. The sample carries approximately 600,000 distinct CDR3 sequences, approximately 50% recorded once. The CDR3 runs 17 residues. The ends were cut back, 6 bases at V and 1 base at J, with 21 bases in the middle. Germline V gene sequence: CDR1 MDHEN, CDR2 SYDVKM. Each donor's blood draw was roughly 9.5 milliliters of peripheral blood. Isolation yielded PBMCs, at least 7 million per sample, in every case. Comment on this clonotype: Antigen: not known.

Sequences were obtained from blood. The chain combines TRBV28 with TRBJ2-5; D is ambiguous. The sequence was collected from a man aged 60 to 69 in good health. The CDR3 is CASRPYLLADLQETQYF. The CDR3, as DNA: TGTGCCAGCAGACCTTACTTATTGGCGGACCTCCAAGAGACCCAGTACTTC.